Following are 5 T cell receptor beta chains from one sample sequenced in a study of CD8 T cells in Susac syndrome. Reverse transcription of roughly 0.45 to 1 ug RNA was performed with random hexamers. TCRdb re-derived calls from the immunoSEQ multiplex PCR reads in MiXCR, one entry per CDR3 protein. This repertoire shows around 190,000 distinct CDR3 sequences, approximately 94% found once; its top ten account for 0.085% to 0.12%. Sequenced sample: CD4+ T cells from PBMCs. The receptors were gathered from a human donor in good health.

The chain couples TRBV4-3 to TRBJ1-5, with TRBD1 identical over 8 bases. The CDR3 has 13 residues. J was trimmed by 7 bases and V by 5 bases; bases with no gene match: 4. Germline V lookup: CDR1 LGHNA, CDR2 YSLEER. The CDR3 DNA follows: TGCGCCAGCAGCTCGTACAGGGGGCAGCCCCAGCATTTT. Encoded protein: CASSSYRGQPQHF.

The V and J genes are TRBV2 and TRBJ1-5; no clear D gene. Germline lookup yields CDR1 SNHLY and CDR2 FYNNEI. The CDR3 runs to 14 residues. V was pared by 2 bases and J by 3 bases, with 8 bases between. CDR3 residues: CASSENSVNQPQHF. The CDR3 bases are TGTGCCAGCAGTGAAAACAGCGTCAATCAGCCCCAGCATTTT.

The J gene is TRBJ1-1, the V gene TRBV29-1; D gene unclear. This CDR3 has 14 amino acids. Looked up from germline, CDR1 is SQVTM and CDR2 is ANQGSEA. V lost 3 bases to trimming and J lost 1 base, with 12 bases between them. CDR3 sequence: CSVEGDRGNTEAFF. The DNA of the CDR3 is TGCAGCGTTGAGGGAGACCGGGGGAACACTGAAGCTTTCTTT.

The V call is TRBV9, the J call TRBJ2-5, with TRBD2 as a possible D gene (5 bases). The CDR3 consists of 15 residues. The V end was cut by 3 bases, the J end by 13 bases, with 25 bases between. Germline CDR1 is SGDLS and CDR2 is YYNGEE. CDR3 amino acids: CASSALAEANSARYF. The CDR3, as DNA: TGTGCCAGCAGCGCCCTGGCAGAAGCAAATAGCGCGCGGTACTTC.

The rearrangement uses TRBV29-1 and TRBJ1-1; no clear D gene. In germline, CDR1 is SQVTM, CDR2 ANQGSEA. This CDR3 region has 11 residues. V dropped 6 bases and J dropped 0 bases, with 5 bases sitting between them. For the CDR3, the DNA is TGCAGCGTGACCGTGAACACTGAAGCTTTCTTT. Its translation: CSVTVNTEAFF.